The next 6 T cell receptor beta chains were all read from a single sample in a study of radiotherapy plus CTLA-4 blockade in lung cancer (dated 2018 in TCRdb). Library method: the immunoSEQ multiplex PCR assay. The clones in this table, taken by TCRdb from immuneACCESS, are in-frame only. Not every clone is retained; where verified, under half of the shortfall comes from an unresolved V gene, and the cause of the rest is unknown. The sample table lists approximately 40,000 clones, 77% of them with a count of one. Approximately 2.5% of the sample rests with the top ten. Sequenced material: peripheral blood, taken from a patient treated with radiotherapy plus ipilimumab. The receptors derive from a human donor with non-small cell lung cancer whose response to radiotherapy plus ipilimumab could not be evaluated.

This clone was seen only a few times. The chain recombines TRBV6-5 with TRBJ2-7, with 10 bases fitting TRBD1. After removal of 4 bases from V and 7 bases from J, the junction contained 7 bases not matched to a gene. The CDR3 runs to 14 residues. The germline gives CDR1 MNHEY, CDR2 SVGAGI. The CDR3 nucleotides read TGTGCCAGCAGTTCCGGGACAGGGGCCGTGGAGCAGTACTTC. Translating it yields CASSSGTGAVEQYF.

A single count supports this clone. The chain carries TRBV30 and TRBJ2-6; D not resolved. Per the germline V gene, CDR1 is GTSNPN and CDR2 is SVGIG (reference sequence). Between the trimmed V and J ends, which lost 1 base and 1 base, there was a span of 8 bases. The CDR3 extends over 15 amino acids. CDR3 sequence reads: CAWSAWPSGANVLTF. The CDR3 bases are TGTGCCTGGAGTGCTTGGCCTTCTGGGGCCAACGTCCTGACTTTC.

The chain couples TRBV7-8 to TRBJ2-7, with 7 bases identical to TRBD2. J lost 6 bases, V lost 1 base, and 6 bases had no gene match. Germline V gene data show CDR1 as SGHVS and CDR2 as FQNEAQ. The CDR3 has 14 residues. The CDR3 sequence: CASSLGPTSAEQYF. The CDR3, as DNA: TGTGCCAGCAGCTTAGGGCCTACTAGCGCCGAGCAGTACTTC.

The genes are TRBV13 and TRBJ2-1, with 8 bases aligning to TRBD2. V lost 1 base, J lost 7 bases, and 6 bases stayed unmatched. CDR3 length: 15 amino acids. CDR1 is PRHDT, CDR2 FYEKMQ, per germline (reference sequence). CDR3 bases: TGTGCCAGCAGCTTAGAGACTAGCGATGGGAATGAGCAGTTCTTC. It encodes CASSLETSDGNEQFF.

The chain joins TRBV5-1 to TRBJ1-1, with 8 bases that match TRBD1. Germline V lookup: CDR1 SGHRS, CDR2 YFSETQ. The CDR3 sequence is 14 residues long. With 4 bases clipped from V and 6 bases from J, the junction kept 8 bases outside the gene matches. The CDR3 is CASSTQGAPSEAFF. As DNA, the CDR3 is TGCGCCAGCAGCACCCAGGGGGCGCCTTCTGAAGCTTTCTTT.

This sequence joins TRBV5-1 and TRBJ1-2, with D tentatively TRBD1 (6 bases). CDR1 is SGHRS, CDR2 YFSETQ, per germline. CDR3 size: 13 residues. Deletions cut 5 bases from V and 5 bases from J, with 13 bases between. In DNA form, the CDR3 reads TGCGCCAGCAGACAGGACAGAAGATATGGCTACACCTTC. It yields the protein CASRQDRRYGYTF.